The 31 T cell receptor beta chains reported below all come from one sample, sequenced in a study of blood T cells in healthy people across ages. The second PCR ran roughly 6 to 11 cycles with a sample-barcoded 5' primer and J-beta primers. TCRdb fed the 5' RACE reads into MiXCR, producing one record per CDR3 protein. Here the sample spans about 800,000 distinct CDR3 sequences, about half being singletons. Sequenced material: blood. The receptor source for this set is a man older than 75 in good health.

The chain links TRBV20-1 to TRBJ2-7; the D gene is possibly TRBD1 (5 bases). From germline, CDR1 is DFQATT and CDR2 SNEGSKA (reference sequence). V dropped 3 bases and J dropped 4 bases, with 19 bases sitting between them. This CDR3 region has 15 residues. CDR3 sequence reads: CSASLWGSGSYEQYF. CDR3 sequence (DNA): TGCAGTGCTAGTTTATGGGGTTCAGGGTCTTACGAGCAGTACTTC.

J is TRBJ2-7 and V is TRBV11-2, with D tentatively TRBD1 or TRBD2 (6 bases each). The V gene's germline CDR1 is SGHAT and CDR2 FQNNGV. The CDR3 runs 15 residues. V lost 2 bases and J 12 bases, leaving 23 bases between the germline ends. The CDR3 region has the DNA TGTGCCAGCAGCTTACTTAACTCCAAGGGGGGATTAAGGTACTTC. It codes for CASSLLNSKGGLRYF.

The chain joins TRBV28 to TRBJ2-3; a possible D gene is TRBD1 (6 bases). Germline V lookup: CDR1 MDHEN, CDR2 SYDVKM. CDR3 size: 13 residues. Trimming cost V 7 bases and J 2 bases, with 10 bases left between them. CDR3 in DNA: TGTGCCAGCACCAGGGACAACACAGATACGCAGTATTTT. Translating gives CASTRDNTDTQYF.

The rearrangement joins TRBV4-2 to TRBJ2-1; 15 positions agree with TRBD2. Germline V CDR1 and CDR2: LGHNA, YNFKEQ. This CDR3 has 18 residues. The V segment lost 4 bases and the J segment 0 bases; nucleotides outside the gene matches: 4. The CDR3 nucleotides read TGTGCCAGCAGCCGGGGGACTAGCGGGAGGCCCTCCTACAATGAGCAGTTCTTC. Amino acids: CASSRGTSGRPSYNEQFF.

The sample holds one count of this clonotype. The chain carries TRBV20-1 and TRBJ2-5, with D possibly being TRBD2 (5 bases). CDR3 length: 14 amino acids. With 3 bases removed from V and 5 bases from J, the gap between germline ends came to 16 bases. Germline V gives CDR1 DFQATT, CDR2 SNEGSKA (reference sequence). DNA for the CDR3: TGCAGTGCTAGCGACGACACGGGCGGGGAGACCCAGTACTTC. It codes for CSASDDTGGETQYF.

Only a few counts were recorded for this clonotype. The genes are TRBV20-1 and TRBJ2-1, with D perhaps given as TRBD1 or TRBD2 (5 bases each). The closer fit of TRBJ2-7 to the DNA end suggests the J call may be wrong. Per germline, CDR1 DFQATT and CDR2 SNEGSKA (reference sequence). The CDR3 sequence is 18 residues long. The CDR3 DNA follows: TGCAGTGCTAGAGACGCCCGTTTGGGGGAGAGTCACTACAATGAGCAGTACTTC. Encoded protein: CSARDARLGESHYNEQYF.

This clonotype was observed a handful of times. The genes are TRBV28 and TRBJ2-4; D possibly corresponds to TRBD1 (5 bases). The end of the DNA aligns better with TRBJ2-7, so the J call may be wrong. CDR3 size: 12 residues. The germline V gene has CDR1 MDHEN and CDR2 SYDVKM. The CDR3 sequence: CASSLGQHEQYF. CDR3 sequence (DNA): TGTGCCAGCAGTTTAGGACAACACGAGCAGTACTTC.

The chain couples TRBV12-3 or TRBV12-4 to TRBJ1-6; possibly TRBD1 for D (6 bases). The V and J ends lost 3 bases and 8 bases respectively, with 17 bases between them. This CDR3 comprises 16 residues. The CDR3 DNA sequence: TGTGCCAGCAGTTTTGTGTGGGGACAAGATCATTCACCCCTCCACTTT. It codes for CASSFVWGQDHSPLHF.

This clonotype was seen only a few times. Written as DNA, the CDR3 is TGTGCCAGCAGAGGCAAACCGACAGGAAAGAACGAGCAGTACTTC. Encoded protein: CASRGKPTGKNEQYF. V is TRBV27 and J is TRBJ2-7; tentatively, D is TRBD1 (6 bases). This CDR3 region has 15 residues. Per the germline V gene, CDR1 is MNHEY and CDR2 is SMNVEV (reference sequence). V gave up 6 bases and J gave up 5 bases, with 20 bases separating them.

The genes are TRBV28 and TRBJ1-3, with D unresolved. Trimming removed 1 base from V and 11 bases from J, with 9 bases in between. The CDR3 consists of 12 residues. CDR1 MDHEN and CDR2 SYDVKM come from the germline V gene. The CDR3 loop reads CASSLSPVSIYF. The CDR3 DNA reads as TGTGCCAGCAGTTTATCCCCAGTATCCATATATTTT. Combining the CDR3 with reference TRBV28 and TRBJ1-3 gives the whole variable domain DVKVTQSSRYLVKRTGEKVFLECVQDMDHENMFWYRQDPGLGLRLIYFSYDVKMKEKGDIPEGYSVSREKKERFSLILESASTNQTSMYLCASSLSPVSIYFGEGSWLTVV.

The table lists this clonotype with many counts. The rearrangement links TRBV10-3 to TRBJ2-1; 8 bases are shared with TRBD2. The CDR3 is made up of 16 amino acids. The ends lost 10 bases at V and 5 bases at J; junction bases unmatched: 16. CDR1 and CDR2 from the germline V gene are ENHRY and SYGVKD. The DNA of the CDR3 is TGTGCCACATGGGCAGCGGGAGAATCCTCGGACAATGAGCAGTTCTTC. Amino acids: CATWAAGESSDNEQFF.

J is TRBJ1-2 and V is TRBV27, with 7 positions matching TRBD1. Germline CDR1 reads MNHEY; CDR2 reads SMNVEV (reference sequence). V lost 3 bases, J lost 2 bases, and 18 bases stayed unmatched. The CDR3 loop spans 19 amino acids. The DNA of the CDR3 is TGTGCCAGCAGTTTCGTGGCAATTATCCCCGGACAGGTCAACTATGGCTACACCTTC. Amino acids: CASSFVAIIPGQVNYGYTF.

This clonotype has just a few counts. J is TRBJ2-1 and V is TRBV7-3; 7 bases agree with TRBD1. From germline, CDR1 is SGHTA and CDR2 FQGTGA. The CDR3 runs to 19 residues. With V trimmed by 5 bases and J by 0 bases, 16 bases remained unmatched. CDR3 DNA sequence: TGTGCCAGCAGCCCCGGACAGGCCCTTATCCCGAGCTCCTACAATGAGCAGTTCTTC. Its protein product is CASSPGQALIPSSYNEQFF.

This clonotype was picked up one time. The chain uses TRBV25-1 and TRBJ1-4, with unresolved D. V shed 4 bases and J shed 0 bases, with 9 bases lying between them. The CDR3 is 15 residues long. Germline V gives CDR1 MGHDK, CDR2 SYGVNS. The CDR3 DNA reads TGTGCCAGCAGTGGCCGTGGAGCAACTAATGAAAAACTGTTTTTT. Residues: CASSGRGATNEKLFF.

The J gene is TRBJ1-2, the V gene TRBV10-3; D unclear. V was shortened by 2 bases and J by 2 bases, with 12 bases between the two germline ends. This CDR3 has 15 amino acids. CDR1 is ENHRY, CDR2 SYGVKD, per germline. The CDR3 protein is CAISERTQENYGYTF. CDR3 bases: TGTGCCATCAGTGAGCGCACCCAGGAGAACTATGGCTACACCTTC.

This clonotype was seen more than once but under ten times. The chain uses TRBV4-3 and TRBJ2-2; the match to TRBD1 covers 9 bases. Germline V gene sequence: CDR1 LGHNA, CDR2 YSLEER. The V segment lost 6 bases and the J segment 6 bases; nucleotides outside the gene matches: 5. There are 14 residues in the CDR3. The CDR3 here is CASSPGQGSGELFF. CDR3 coding DNA: TGCGCCAGCAGTCCGGGACAGGGATCCGGGGAGCTGTTTTTT.

This clonotype has more than one count but fewer than ten. The rearrangement links TRBV11-2 to TRBJ2-5; D is unclear. Germline V gene sequence: CDR1 SGHAT, CDR2 FQNNGV. CDR3 size: 14 residues. V lost 0 bases and J lost 3, with 8 bases in between. CDR3 loop: CASSLEVFKETQYF. The CDR3, as DNA: TGTGCCAGCAGCTTAGAGGTCTTTAAAGAGACCCAGTACTTC.

This clonotype was picked up many times. The chain recombines TRBV7-9 with TRBJ2-5; D remains ambiguous. The CDR3 loop spans 14 amino acids. Between the trimmed V and J ends, which lost 3 bases and 1 base, there was a span of 9 bases. The germline V gene encodes CDR1 SEHNR and CDR2 FQNEAQ (reference sequence). The CDR3 nucleotides read TGTGCCAGCAGCTTGACGGGTTTCCAAGAGACCCAGTACTTC. It codes for CASSLTGFQETQYF.

The DNA for the CDR3 is TGCAGTGCCGACCCGACGGGTTTGGGCTCCTACGAGCAGTACTTC. It codes for CSADPTGLGSYEQYF. The rearrangement joins TRBV20-1 to TRBJ2-7, with unresolved D. There are 15 residues in the CDR3. Trimming stripped 6 bases from V and 0 bases from J, with 18 bases between. The germline V gene has CDR1 DFQATT and CDR2 SNEGSKA (reference sequence).

The chain employs TRBV5-1 and TRBJ2-5; 16 bases map to TRBD2. Trimming removed 4 bases from V and 2 bases from J; junction bases left unmatched: 5. This CDR3 has 17 amino acids. CDR1 and CDR2 from the germline V gene are SGHRS and YFSETQ. CDR3 nucleotide sequence: TGCGCCAGCAGCGAGGGACTAGCGGGAGGGTTACAAGAGACCCAGTACTTC. Amino acids: CASSEGLAGGLQETQYF.

The table lists this clonotype with a few counts. V is TRBV18 and J is TRBJ2-4, with D possibly matching TRBD2 (5 bases). The DNA end lines up better with TRBJ2-7; the J call may be wrong. This CDR3 is 14 amino acids long. CDR1 is KGHSH, CDR2 LQKENI, per germline. The CDR3 DNA is TGTGCCAGCTCACTCCTGGCCGAGGCGGGCGAGCAGTACTTC. As protein: CASSLLAEAGEQYF.

On this clonotype itself: This may stem from a read error, because a much larger clone lies one nucleotide away. The chain links TRBV20-1 to TRBJ2-1; TRBD2 matches 7 bases. The J call may not be correct, given that the DNA end is closer to TRBJ2-7. Germline values: CDR1 DFQATT, CDR2 SNEGSKA (reference sequence). This CDR3 has 14 amino acids. CDR3 nucleotide sequence: TGCAGTGCTAGAGACAGCGGGAACCACAATGAGCAGTACTTC. It specifies CSARDSGNHNEQYF.

V gene TRBV6-2 or TRBV6-3 combines with J gene TRBJ2-7, with D perhaps TRBD1 (6 bases). Germline loops: CDR1 MNHEY, CDR2 SVGEGT. The CDR3 covers 13 residues. With 6 bases removed from V and 4 bases from J, the gap between germline ends came to 13 bases. The CDR3 bases are TGTGCCAGCAGGGAACAGGGTTATTACGAGCAGTACTTC. As protein: CASREQGYYEQYF.

The rearrangement joins TRBV7-9 to TRBJ1-4; D is perhaps TRBD1 (5 bases). This CDR3 has 14 amino acids. V was pared by 5 bases and J by 5 bases, with 12 bases between. The germline gives CDR1 SEHNR, CDR2 FQNEAQ (reference sequence). In nucleotides, the CDR3 is TGTGCCAGCAGCCGCCGGGACGGGAATGAAAAACTGTTTTTT. Translating gives CASSRRDGNEKLFF.

The CDR3 region is CSARGPGWTQYF. CDR3 coding DNA: TGCAGTGCCAGGGGGCCCGGCTGGACCCAGTACTTC. J is TRBJ2-5 and V is TRBV20-1; 8 bases line up with TRBD1. V lost 6 bases to trimming and J lost 7 bases; unmatched junction nucleotides: 7. Looked up from germline, CDR1 is DFQATT and CDR2 is SNEGSKA (reference sequence). The CDR3 length is 12 residues.

There are many counts of this clonotype. The rearrangement links TRBV7-2 to TRBJ2-7, with 10 nucleotides matching TRBD1. V lost 4 bases, J lost 0 bases, and 9 bases stayed unmatched. There are 17 residues in the CDR3. Germline CDR1 is SGHTA and CDR2 is FQGNSA. CDR3 loop: CASSSGTGALSSYEQYF. CDR3 DNA sequence: TGTGCCAGCAGCTCCGGGACAGGGGCTTTAAGCTCCTACGAGCAGTACTTC.

Notes on this clonotype: This clone may be a read error of a much larger clone one base away. This chain joins TRBV12-3 or TRBV12-4 and TRBJ2-5; 8 nucleotides match TRBD1. The J call may be incorrect, as the DNA end agrees better with TRBJ2-1. The length of the CDR3 is 17 residues. The CDR3 nucleotides read TGTGCCAGCAGCCCCACTAGGGACAGGTGGGGCCAAGAGACCCAGTTCTTC. This codes for CASSPTRDRWGQETQFF.

This clonotype was recorded many times. The gene calls are TRBV29-1 and TRBJ2-7; 9 bases are shared with TRBD1. CDR1 and CDR2 from the germline V gene are SQVTM and ANQGSEA. V shed 6 bases and J 2 bases; nucleotides not matched to a gene: 5. CDR3 length: 13 residues. This CDR3 is CSVFRQGAYEQYF. Written as DNA, the CDR3 is TGCAGCGTGTTCCGACAGGGGGCCTACGAGCAGTACTTC.

This clonotype was counted between two and nine times. The J gene is TRBJ2-7, the V gene TRBV4-3, with 10 bases aligning to TRBD2. Per the germline V gene, CDR1 is LGHNA and CDR2 is YSLEER. This CDR3 has 15 amino acids. V shed 1 base, J shed 6 bases, and the junction held 6 bases outside the gene matches. The CDR3 DNA is TGCGCCAGCAGCCAAGTCGTAGCGGGAGGACGCGAGCAGTACTTC. Amino acids: CASSQVVAGGREQYF.

The chain couples TRBV28 to TRBJ1-5; D is unresolved. The V gene lost 1 base and the J gene lost 7 bases, with 17 bases spanning the gap. The V gene's germline CDR1 is MDHEN and CDR2 SYDVKM. The CDR3 sequence is 16 residues long. DNA of the CDR3: TGTGCCAGCAGTTTATACGCGGACCTTTCCGAGCAGCCCCAGCATTTT. Its translation is CASSLYADLSEQPQHF.

In the case of this clonotype: A much more abundant neighbour one base away suggests this may be a read error. The rearrangement links TRBV25-1 to TRBJ2-3, with TRBD2 as a possible D gene (7 bases). The V end was cut by 2 bases, the J end by 8 bases, with 20 bases between. Per the germline V gene, CDR1 is MGHDK and CDR2 is SYGVNS. The CDR3 runs to 16 residues. CDR3 nucleotides: TGTGCCAGCAGTGAAGGGGGGGGCCGCAAGTCGGGTACGCAGTATTTT. It is translated as CASSEGGGRKSGTQYF.